What follows are 22 T cell receptor beta chains derived from one specimen sequenced in a study of identical twins. One entry per CDR3 protein results from TCRdb running MiXCR on the 5' RACE reads. The sample has roughly 770,000 distinct CDR3 sequences, over 15% seen once. This sample was shared with a second study, whose subject was T cells expressing NK-cell markers.

Sequencing input: PBMCs. The receptors shown here come from a young woman in good health.

J is TRBJ2-3 and V is TRBV9, with TRBD2 matching over 9 bases. The CDR3 totals 15 residues. V dropped 4 bases and J dropped 5; count of bases not matched to a gene: 8. Per the germline V gene, CDR1 is SGDLS and CDR2 is YYNGEE. CDR3 nucleotide sequence: TGTGCCAGCAGCCCGATAGCGGGAGCGAGAGATACGCAGTATTTT. It is translated as CASSPIAGARDTQYF.

The genes are TRBV20-1 and TRBJ2-7; 10 bases map to TRBD2. The CDR3 runs to 15 residues. Germline V lookup: CDR1 DFQATT, CDR2 SNEGSKA (reference sequence). J gave up 5 bases and V 3 bases, and 10 bases lay outside the gene matches. CDR3: CSARKFSGRSNEQYF. In DNA form, the CDR3 reads TGCAGTGCTAGGAAGTTTAGCGGGAGGAGCAACGAGCAGTACTTC.

Only a few counts were recorded for this clonotype. In DNA, the CDR3 is TGTGCCAGCAGCGAGGAGCTCATGACCGGGGAGCTGTTTTTT. This gives the protein CASSEELMTGELFF. The chain has TRBV6-4 and TRBJ2-2; D not resolved. Germline assignment: CDR1 MRHNA and CDR2 SNTAGT. Between the trimmed V and J ends, which lost 6 bases and 5 bases, there was a span of 13 bases. The CDR3 consists of 14 residues.

The chain has TRBV5-6 and TRBJ2-5, with a weak D call TRBD2 (6 bases). The CDR3 runs 14 residues. With 0 bases removed from V and 7 bases from J, the gap between germline ends came to 13 bases. The germline gives CDR1 SGHDT, CDR2 YYEEEE. CDR3 DNA: TGTGCCAGCAGCTTGGGTTCGGGAGTGGGGACCCAGTACTTC. Translation gives CASSLGSGVGTQYF.

V is TRBV4-3 and J is TRBJ2-7; D remains ambiguous. Germline V gives CDR1 LGHNA, CDR2 YSLEER. This CDR3 comprises 13 residues. V shed 0 bases and J shed 3 bases, with 6 bases lying between them. CDR3 DNA: TGCGCCAGCAGCCAAGAGACGGACTACGAGCAGTACTTC. Encoded protein: CASSQETDYEQYF.

This clonotype has at least ten counts. The chain couples TRBV7-2 to TRBJ2-5; D unresolved. From germline, CDR1 is SGHTA and CDR2 FQGNSA. The CDR3 totals 13 residues. V was shortened by 3 bases and J by 2 bases, with 7 bases between the two germline ends. The CDR3 sequence is CASSFNRQETQYF. CDR3 bases: TGTGCCAGCAGCTTTAATAGACAAGAGACCCAGTACTTC.

This clonotype was detected a few times. The chain joins TRBV20-1 to TRBJ1-6; D gene ambiguous. The CDR3 has 14 amino acids. Germline V gene sequence: CDR1 DFQATT, CDR2 SNEGSKA (reference sequence). The ends were cut back, 6 bases at V and 3 bases at J, with 12 bases in the middle. The CDR3: CSAPKGGYNSPLHF. The CDR3 nucleotides read TGCAGTGCGCCTAAGGGAGGCTATAATTCACCCCTCCACTTT.

The chain recombines TRBV29-1 with TRBJ2-1, with 8 bases fitting TRBD2. V lost 5 bases, J lost 8 bases, and 8 bases stayed unmatched. The CDR3 spans 13 residues. Germline V gene sequence: CDR1 SQVTM, CDR2 ANQGSEA. CDR3: CSVKREGLHEQFF. As DNA, the CDR3 is TGCAGCGTTAAACGGGAGGGCCTACATGAGCAGTTCTTC.

A few counts support this clonotype. The chain combines TRBV2 with TRBJ2-3, with a possible D match to TRBD2 (5 bases). Germline CDR1 is SNHLY and CDR2 is FYNNEI. There are 15 residues in the CDR3. V shed 6 bases and J shed 2 bases, with 15 bases lying between them. In nucleotides, the CDR3 is TGTGCCAGCAGCGCCTCCGGGATTCTCACAGATACGCAGTATTTT. Its protein is CASSASGILTDTQYF.

This clonotype was seen more than once but under ten times. The CDR3 loop is CSGRLAGPYNEQFF. The CDR3 DNA is TGCAGCGGGCGACTAGCGGGACCATACAATGAGCAGTTCTTC. The chain recombines TRBV29-1 with TRBJ2-1; TRBD2 matches at 11 bases. The CDR3 is 14 amino acids. Per the germline V gene, CDR1 is SQVTM and CDR2 is ANQGSEA. The junction had 6 bases not matched to a gene; V was cut back by 7 bases and J by 4 bases.

This clonotype was found a few times. The V call is TRBV7-9, the J call TRBJ2-1, with D perhaps matching TRBD2 (7 bases). Trimming cost V 8 bases and J 6 bases, with 17 bases left between them. The germline V gene has CDR1 SEHNR and CDR2 FQNEAQ (reference sequence). This CDR3 has 14 amino acids. CDR3 protein: CASLLYREGNEQFF. CDR3 nucleotides: TGTGCCAGCCTCCTGTACAGGGAGGGCAATGAGCAGTTCTTC.

The gene calls are TRBV6-6 and TRBJ2-3; TRBD2 is a possible D gene (6 bases). CDR1 and CDR2 from the germline V gene are MNHNY and SVGAGI (reference sequence). V was shortened by 7 bases and J by 1 base, with 9 bases between the two germline ends. The CDR3 runs to 13 residues. CDR3 residues: CASTREGTDTQYF. The CDR3 bases are TGTGCCAGCACCAGGGAGGGCACAGATACGCAGTATTTT.

The V and J genes are TRBV12-3 or TRBV12-4 and TRBJ2-3; possible D gene TRBD2, 7 bases. Trimming removed 6 bases from V and 9 bases from J, with 28 bases in between. CDR3 size: 17 residues. The CDR3 reads CASRGGGAVKAPGTQYF. As DNA, the CDR3 is TGTGCCAGCAGGGGGGGGGGGGCCGTCAAAGCTCCAGGAACGCAGTATTTT.

This clonotype was seen at least ten times. The rearrangement links TRBV20-1 to TRBJ2-4; tentatively, D is TRBD2 (5 bases). V was clipped by 5 bases and J by 7 bases, with 15 bases between them. The germline CDR1 and CDR2 sequences are DFQATT and SNEGSKA (reference sequence). This CDR3 region has 13 residues. CDR3 nucleotide sequence: TGCAGTGCTGTCTCCCCCGGGAAGAACATTCAGTACTTC. Encoded protein: CSAVSPGKNIQYF.

There are a few counts of this clonotype. The V call is TRBV20-1, the J call TRBJ2-3, with D tentatively TRBD1 or TRBD2 (5 bases each). The CDR3 spans 14 residues. The germline V and J ends were trimmed by 5 bases and 0 bases, with 12 bases remaining between them. CDR1 and CDR2 from the germline V gene are DFQATT and SNEGSKA (reference sequence). The CDR3 reads CSAAGTISTDTQYF. DNA of the CDR3: TGCAGTGCTGCCGGGACCATTAGCACAGATACGCAGTATTTT.

This chain joins TRBV7-9 and TRBJ2-7; 8 bases map to TRBD2. This CDR3 region has 15 residues. The V segment lost 5 bases and the J segment 0 bases; nucleotides outside the gene matches: 6. CDR1 SEHNR and CDR2 FQNEAQ come from the germline V gene (reference sequence). CDR3 region: CASSSLAGYSYEQYF. CDR3 nucleotide sequence: TGTGCCAGCAGCAGCCTAGCGGGCTACTCCTACGAGCAGTACTTC.

The chain has TRBV27 and TRBJ2-1; 8 positions match TRBD2. The CDR3 consists of 15 residues. J gave up 4 bases and V 0 bases, and 2 bases lay outside the gene matches. Germline assignment: CDR1 MNHEY and CDR2 SMNVEV (reference sequence). This CDR3 reads CASSLSLAEYNEQFF. DNA of the CDR3: TGTGCCAGCAGTTTATCACTAGCGGAGTACAATGAGCAGTTCTTC.

This clonotype appeared a single time. The gene calls are TRBV10-3 and TRBJ2-5; the match to TRBD2 covers 11 bases. Germline lookup yields CDR1 ENHRY and CDR2 SYGVKD. V was clipped by 4 bases and J by 3 bases; unmatched bases: 1. The CDR3 extends over 14 amino acids. The CDR3 nucleotides are TGTGCCATCAGTGCTAGCGGGGGGAAAGAGACCCAGTACTTC. Translation: CAISASGGKETQYF.

The chain uses TRBV2 and TRBJ2-1; possibly TRBD2 for D (5 bases). V lost 7 bases and J 3 bases, leaving 13 bases between the germline ends. The CDR3 loop spans 14 amino acids. Germline V gives CDR1 SNHLY, CDR2 FYNNEI. The CDR3 nucleotides read TGTGCCAGCATTCCGGGGATGGGCTACAATGAGCAGTTCTTC. This gives the protein CASIPGMGYNEQFF.

This clonotype was picked up many times. This chain uses TRBV6-1 with TRBJ2-1; the D gene is possibly TRBD2 (5 bases). This CDR3 region has 14 residues. Germline lookup yields CDR1 MNHNS and CDR2 SASEGT. The ends were cut back, 10 bases at V and 5 bases at J, with 18 bases in the middle. The CDR3 reads CATQSRGQNNEQFF. In DNA form, the CDR3 reads TGTGCCACACAAAGCCGGGGTCAGAACAATGAGCAGTTCTTC.

This clonotype was seen repeatedly, ten times or more. The chain carries TRBV20-1 and TRBJ2-7; 9 bases match TRBD2. The CDR3 sequence is 15 residues long. V gave up 6 bases and J gave up 0 bases; unmatched junction bases: 9. Per the germline V gene, CDR1 is DFQATT and CDR2 is SNEGSKA (reference sequence). In DNA form, the CDR3 reads TGCAGTGCCTCGAATAGCGGGAGCCCCTCCTACGAGCAGTACTTC. Protein product: CSASNSGSPSYEQYF.

This clonotype has at least ten counts. The chain couples TRBV5-1 to TRBJ1-2; tentatively, D is TRBD1 (5 bases). CDR1 is SGHRS and CDR2 is YFSETQ in the germline V gene. The CDR3 runs to 15 residues. Deletions cut 1 base from V and 4 bases from J, with 14 bases between. CDR3 sequence: CASSLRGEDRYGYTF. The DNA for the CDR3 is TGCGCCAGCAGCTTGCGGGGGGAAGATCGCTATGGCTACACCTTC.